These 31 T cell receptor beta chains originate from one sample sequenced in a study of blood T cells in healthy people across ages (dated by TCRdb to the mid-2010s). The library was obtained by 5' RACE. Sequencing was performed on an Illumina HiSeq 2500. The second PCR ran for roughly 7 to 12 cycles and used a J-beta primer mix along with a sample-barcoded 5' primer. In-frame beta chains were kept once TCRdb had trimmed the public reads at Q25 with fastp and called clones with MiXCR. Rows matching on CDR3 protein sequence are summarized as one entry with the most common DNA and genes. This sample holds fewer than 900,000 distinct CDR3 sequences; 36% were observed only once. Of the sample, around 13% falls within the top ten clones. Sequencing was done on a sample of blood. The receptors originated from a man aged 18 to 30 in good health.

This chain links TRBV11-2 with TRBJ2-5; the D is unclear. V was trimmed by 4 bases and J by 7 bases, leaving 10 bases between them. Germline-derived CDR1 and CDR2 are SGHAT and FQNNGV. The CDR3 contains 12 residues. This CDR3 is CASSSDLGTQYF. In nucleotides, the CDR3 is TGTGCCAGCAGCTCTGACTTAGGGACCCAGTACTTC.

This clonotype was seen only a few times. One junction end does not reproduce the germline sequence, and a read error may be involved. This chain uses TRBV5-5 with TRBJ2-3; D could derive from TRBD1 or TRBD2 (6 bases each). Germline V CDR1 and CDR2: SGHKS, YYEKEE (reference sequence). This CDR3 has 14 amino acids. Here the CDR3 reads CANSLGGGGDTQYF. In DNA form, the CDR3 reads TGTGCCAACAGCTTGGGGGGCGGTGGAGATACGCAGTATTTT. Full variable domain (outside the CDR3, taken from reference TRBV5-5 and TRBJ2-3): DAGVTQSPTHLIKTRGQQVTLRCSPISGHKSVSWYQQVLGQGPQFIFQYYEKEERGRGNFPDRFSARQFPNYSSELNVNALLLGDSALYLCANSLGGGGDTQYFGPGTRLTVL.

Comments on this clonotype: This may arise from a read error, as a much more abundant clone is one base away. The chain has TRBV5-1 and TRBJ2-1, with D uncertain. The CDR3 covers 13 residues. Trimming removed 0 bases at V and 8 bases at J, with 9 bases between. Germline assignment: CDR1 SGHRS and CDR2 YFSETQ. This chain's CDR3 is CASSLDTYYEQFF. CDR3 nucleotide sequence: TGCGCCAGCAGCTTGGACACGTACTATGAGCAGTTCTTC.

This clonotype showed up just a few times. The V call is TRBV7-9, the J call TRBJ2-3; D is uncertain. This CDR3 is built from 14 residues. The germline V gene has CDR1 SEHNR and CDR2 FQNEAQ (reference sequence). Trimming removed 0 bases at V and 4 bases at J, with 8 bases between. The CDR3 nucleotides read TGTGCCAGCAGCTTAGCGAGGATAGCAGATACGCAGTATTTT. This codes for CASSLARIADTQYF.

Only a few counts were recorded for this clonotype. The gene calls are TRBV7-9 and TRBJ2-2, with 7 bases aligning to TRBD2. Per germline, CDR1 SEHNR and CDR2 FQNEAQ (reference sequence). The CDR3 extends over 15 amino acids. Germline trimming cut 1 base from V and 1 base from J; bases unmatched to any gene: 0. Here the CDR3 DNA reads TGTGCCAGCAGCTTAGGCGGGGGGAACACCGGGGAGCTGTTTTTT. It yields the protein CASSLGGGNTGELFF.

The DNA for the CDR3 is TGTGCCAGCAGCTTAATCCCTAGGGGACCGAACACTGAAGCTTTCTTT. It specifies CASSLIPRGPNTEAFF. The chain has TRBV7-2 and TRBJ1-1, with D tentatively TRBD1 (5 bases). This CDR3 region has 16 residues. The V end lost 2 bases, the J end lost 1 base, and 14 bases lay between the germline ends. Germline V lookup: CDR1 SGHTA, CDR2 FQGNSA.

The chain is built from TRBV4-1 and TRBJ2-5, with 13 bases aligning to TRBD2. The CDR3 has 16 amino acids. From germline, CDR1 is MGHRA and CDR2 YSYEKL. V lost 4 bases and J lost 3; bases outside the gene matches: 5. The CDR3 nucleotides read TGCGCCAGCAGCCCTTTTGGACTAGCGGGGGAAGAGACCCAGTACTTC. Its protein is CASSPFGLAGEETQYF.

As to this clonotype: Just one base apart from a much larger clone, this may be a read error. The chain has TRBV20-1 and TRBJ2-7, with 9 bases matching TRBD1. V shed 0 bases, J shed 4 bases, and the junction held 4 bases outside the gene matches. The CDR3 runs to 14 residues. Germline V gives CDR1 DFQATT, CDR2 SNEGSKA (reference sequence). This CDR3 reads CSARDAGQGYEQYF. As DNA, the CDR3 is TGCAGTGCTAGAGATGCGGGACAGGGTTACGAGCAGTACTTC.

This clonotype was seen only once. A single base separates this from a much larger clone, so it may be a read error. V and J are TRBV28 and TRBJ2-7; D ambiguous. CDR3 length: 15 residues. CDR1 is MDHEN, CDR2 SYDVKM, per germline. The CDR3 DNA follows: TGTGCCAGCAGCTCTCTGTCCGAGGTTCCCTACAAGCAGTACTTC. Residues: CASSSLSEVPYKQYF.

This clonotype was seen only a few times. V is TRBV20-1 and J is TRBJ2-5, with a tentative D call TRBD1 (5 bases). Germline CDR1 DFQATT, CDR2 SNEGSKA (reference sequence). This CDR3 is built from 15 residues. The V and J ends lost 0 bases and 3 bases respectively, with 14 bases between them. CDR3 sequence: CSARDYQGREETQYF. The CDR3 nucleotides read TGCAGTGCTAGAGATTACCAGGGCCGGGAAGAGACCCAGTACTTC.

Details on this clonotype: A read error may explain this, as a much larger clone is one base away. The genes are TRBV4-2 and TRBJ2-1; D may be TRBD1 or TRBD2 (6 bases each). Germline CDR1 reads LGHNA; CDR2 reads YNFKEQ. The CDR3 sequence is 18 residues long. V was trimmed by 0 bases and J by 5 bases, leaving 20 bases between them. CDR3 DNA: TGTGCCAGCAGCCAAGATCTATCGGGGGCCCCGTCCCACAATGAGCAGTTCTTC. This encodes CASSQDLSGAPSHNEQFF.

This clonotype was recorded at least ten times. This chain links TRBV4-3 with TRBJ1-4; D is ambiguous. Looked up from germline, CDR1 is LGHNA and CDR2 is YSLEER. Trimming stripped 4 bases from V and 0 bases from J, with 9 bases between. This CDR3 comprises 15 residues. In DNA form, the CDR3 reads TGCGCCAGCAGCCTTGACGGTGCAACTAATGAAAAACTGTTTTTT. This sequence encodes CASSLDGATNEKLFF.

V and J are TRBV12-3 or TRBV12-4 and TRBJ2-3; D gene ambiguous. The CDR3 has 12 amino acids. Trimming removed 7 bases at V and 6 bases at J, with 11 bases between. CDR3 DNA: TGTGCCAGCACCATGGGTGGGGATACGCAGTATTTT. Its translation is CASTMGGDTQYF.

This clonotype has ten or more counts. V is TRBV14 and J is TRBJ1-2; no definite D call. CDR3 size: 12 residues. The V gene lost 0 bases and the J gene lost 10 bases, with 9 bases spanning the gap. Germline lookup yields CDR1 SGHDN and CDR2 FVKESK. The DNA for the CDR3 is TGTGCCAGCAGCCAAGAAACAGTGCACTACACCTTC. This sequence encodes CASSQETVHYTF.

CDR3 loop: CSARDSGSYQETQYF. As DNA, the CDR3 is TGCAGTGCTAGAGATAGCGGCTCCTACCAAGAGACCCAGTACTTC. This chain joins TRBV20-1 and TRBJ2-5; maybe TRBD2 (6 bases). Germline CDR1 and CDR2: DFQATT and SNEGSKA (reference sequence). CDR3 length equals 15 residues. Trimming took 0 bases from V and 0 from J, leaving 11 bases between them.

This chain links TRBV4-1 with TRBJ1-6; 7 bases align to TRBD1. The CDR3 is 15 residues long. Germline CDR1 is MGHRA and CDR2 is YSYEKL. V lost 4 bases, J lost 9 bases, and 9 bases stayed unmatched. CDR3 sequence reads: CASSPRTGSTSPLHF. The CDR3 DNA reads TGCGCCAGCAGCCCTCGGACAGGCTCCACTTCACCCCTCCACTTT.

V and J are TRBV11-1 and TRBJ2-7; D is uncertain. The J call could be wrong; TRBJ2-5 is a better fit for the DNA end. CDR3 length: 12 amino acids. The V gene's germline CDR1 is SGHAT and CDR2 FQDESV (reference sequence). CDR3 residues: CASSLGRKTQYF. CDR3 nucleotides: TGTGCCAGCAGCTTAGGGAGAAAGACCCAGTACTTC.

This rearrangement joins TRBV27 to TRBJ2-3, with 8 bases that match TRBD1. The J segment lost 5 bases and the V segment lost 4 bases, leaving 5 bases of the junction unmatched. Germline V gene data show CDR1 as MNHEY and CDR2 as SMNVEV (reference sequence). The CDR3 has 14 residues. In DNA form, the CDR3 reads TGTGCCAGCAGTTCCAACGGACAGGGAGATACGCAGTATTTT. Translating it yields CASSSNGQGDTQYF.

The rearrangement joins TRBV6-2 or TRBV6-3 to TRBJ2-1, with D possibly matching TRBD2 (6 bases). V lost 5 bases and J lost 5, with 13 bases in between. This CDR3 has 14 residues. Germline CDR1 is MNHEY and CDR2 is SVGEGT. The CDR3 nucleotides are TGTGCCAGCAGTGTAGGCGGGGCGGACAATGAGCAGTTCTTC. It specifies CASSVGGADNEQFF.

This clonotype was recorded at least ten times. This chain joins TRBV20-1 and TRBJ1-1; TRBD1 matches at 7 bases. This CDR3 has 13 residues. Unmatched junction bases numbered 1, after V lost 2 bases and J lost 1 base. Per germline, CDR1 DFQATT and CDR2 SNEGSKA (reference sequence). CDR3 loop: CSARRDRNTEAFF. CDR3 bases: TGCAGTGCTAGAAGGGACAGGAACACTGAAGCTTTCTTT.

The chain recombines TRBV7-2 with TRBJ2-1, with TRBD2 identical over 9 bases. The CDR3 has 16 amino acids. Germline values: CDR1 SGHTA, CDR2 FQGNSA. J gave up 5 bases and V 5 bases, and 10 bases lay outside the gene matches. CDR3 sequence: CASSPAVAGGDNEQFF. In DNA form, the CDR3 reads TGTGCCAGCAGCCCCGCCGTGGCGGGAGGGGACAATGAGCAGTTCTTC.

This clonotype occurred many times. V usage is TRBV7-2 and J usage is TRBJ2-3; D remains unclear. Trimming shortened V by 2 bases and J by 0 bases, and 6 bases separated the two germline ends. Germline CDR1 SGHTA, CDR2 FQGNSA. There are 14 residues in the CDR3. CDR3 nucleotide sequence: TGTGCCAGCAGCTTAATCGGTAGCACAGATACGCAGTATTTT. This translates into CASSLIGSTDTQYF.

Note on this clonotype: This may stem from a read error, because a much larger clone lies one nucleotide away. V usage is TRBV7-2 and J usage is TRBJ2-3; no reliable D call. The CDR3 has 13 amino acids. V was pared by 1 base and J by 3 bases, with 5 bases between. Germline V gene data show CDR1 as SGHTA and CDR2 as FQGNSA. This CDR3 reads CTSSLETTDTQYF. The CDR3 DNA follows: TGTACCAGCAGCTTAGAGACGACAGATACGCAGTATTTT. Complete variable domain (other parts from reference TRBV7-2 and TRBJ2-3): GAGVSQSPSNKVTEKGKDVELRCDPISGHTALYWYRQSLGQGLEFLIYFQGNSAPDKSGLPSDRFSAERTGGSVSTLTIQRTQQEDSAVYLCTSSLETTDTQYFGPGTRLTVL.

The chain recombines TRBV11-1 with TRBJ2-2; 9 bases are a match to TRBD1. The CDR3 consists of 22 residues. In germline, CDR1 is SGHAT, CDR2 FQDESV (reference sequence). V dropped 2 bases and J dropped 2; count of bases not matched to a gene: 21. CDR3 sequence: CASSLKVKSNRTGVPNTGELFF. The DNA of the CDR3 is TGTGCCAGCAGCTTAAAAGTAAAGTCTAACCGGACAGGGGTCCCAAACACCGGGGAGCTGTTTTTT.

At least ten counts were recorded for this clonotype. The chain recombines TRBV5-1 with TRBJ2-3, with D unresolved. The V gene's germline CDR1 is SGHRS and CDR2 YFSETQ. This CDR3 is 13 amino acids long. Deletions cut 5 bases from V and 3 bases from J, with 10 bases between. The CDR3 bases are TGCGCCAGCAGGTTAGACGGGACAGATACGCAGTATTTT. It yields the protein CASRLDGTDTQYF. Full variable domain (remainder filled in from reference TRBV5-1 and TRBJ2-3): KAGVTQTPRYLIKTRGQQVTLSCSPISGHRSVSWYQQTPGQGLQFLFEYFSETQRNKGNFPGRFSGRQFSNSRSEMNVSTLELGDSALYLCASRLDGTDTQYFGPGTRLTVL.

This clonotype was recorded a few times. The gene calls are TRBV7-2 and TRBJ2-7, with 10 positions matching TRBD2. Germline CDR1 is SGHTA and CDR2 is FQGNSA. The CDR3 spans 14 residues. V lost 5 bases, J lost 6 bases, and 7 bases stayed unmatched. CDR3 protein: CASSAAGGLVEQYF. The CDR3 nucleotides read TGTGCCAGCAGCGCAGCGGGGGGGCTCGTCGAGCAGTACTTC.

This clonotype was counted only a few times. This chain links TRBV4-3 with TRBJ1-1, with D perhaps TRBD1 (5 bases). Trimming removed 0 bases at V and 10 bases at J, with 12 bases between. Germline assignment: CDR1 LGHNA and CDR2 YSLEER. The CDR3 consists of 13 residues. CDR3 sequence: CASSQDQAGAAFF. For the CDR3, the DNA is TGCGCCAGCAGCCAAGATCAAGCCGGGGCAGCTTTCTTT.

The chain uses TRBV4-1 and TRBJ2-2, with D tentatively TRBD2 (6 bases). The V end was cut by 3 bases, the J end by 8 bases, with 13 bases between. Germline V gene data show CDR1 as MGHRA and CDR2 as YSYEKL. The CDR3 is made up of 14 amino acids. For the CDR3, the DNA is TGCGCCAGCAGCCAGGGGGACTTTCTGGGGGAGCTGTTTTTT. Translation: CASSQGDFLGELFF.

This clonotype showed up just a few times. This sequence joins TRBV5-6 and TRBJ2-4; 9 bases line up with TRBD1. Germline-derived CDR1 and CDR2 are SGHDT and YYEEEE. Trimming took 8 bases from V and 9 from J; bases not matched to a gene: 12. The CDR3 has 14 residues. The CDR3 DNA follows: TGTGCCAGGGCCCAGGACAGGGGCCTATGCATTCAGTACTTC. Its protein product is CARAQDRGLCIQYF. Full variable domain (remainder filled in from reference TRBV5-6 and TRBJ2-4): DAGVTQSPTHLIKTRGQQVTLRCSPKSGHDTVSWYQQALGQGPQFIFQYYEEEERQRGNFPDRFSGHQFPNYSSELNVNALLLGDSALYLCARAQDRGLCIQYFGAGTRLSVL.

The rearrangement joins TRBV29-1 to TRBJ1-1; D unclear. Trimming took off 7 bases at V and 5 bases at J, with 5 bases between the two ends. Germline-derived CDR1 and CDR2 are SQVTM and ANQGSEA. This CDR3 is built from 9 residues. The CDR3 DNA follows: TGCAGCGCCAGTACTGAAGCTTTCTTT. The encoded protein is CSASTEAFF.

Notes on this clonotype: Just one base apart from a much larger clone, this may be a read error. The rearrangement uses TRBV12-3 or TRBV12-4 and TRBJ2-7; D is unclear. V gave up 0 bases and J gave up 7 bases, with 13 bases separating them. The CDR3 contains 14 residues. The CDR3 region is CASSLAATSEEQYF. The CDR3 DNA reads TGTGCCAGCAGTTTAGCAGCTACTTCGGAAGAGCAGTACTTC.